This T cell receptor beta chain was sequenced in a study of blood T cell repertoires in COVID-19. Profiled with immunoSEQ multiplex PCR; TCRdb holds only in-frame clones, not every one. Among around 70,000 clones listed, 80% to 85% were seen once. There are 15 residues in the CDR3. Trimming took off 7 bases at V and 3 bases at J, with 18 bases between the two ends. CDR1 and CDR2 from the germline V gene are MDHEN and SYDVKM. The sequence was collected from a woman aged 55-70 years with acute or convalescent COVID-19. This chain uses TRBV28 with TRBJ1-1, with TRBD1 as a possible D gene (5 bases). The sample consisted of peripheral blood. This CDR3 is CASTPASGGHTEAFF. CDR3 nucleotide sequence: TGTGCCAGCACACCAGCCTCCGGGGGTCACACTGAAGCTTTCTTT.